The T cell receptor beta chain described here comes from a study of T cells in Graves' hyperthyroidism and ophthalmopathy. Amplification targeted TCR beta CDR3 regions from RNA transcripts. The HTBI primer set drove a first-round RT-PCR of the TCR CDR3. TCRdb ran MiXCR on the multiplex PCR reads and lists one entry per CDR3 protein. The sample lists a few hundred thousand distinct CDR3 sequences, 13% to 15% occurring once. Germline CDR1 reads SQVTM; CDR2 reads ANQGSEA. The CDR3 covers 16 residues. V shed 1 base, J shed 4 bases, and the junction held 10 bases outside the gene matches. Used for diagnoses were clinical symptoms, serum thyroxine and TRAb, thyroid ultrasound and orbital computed tomography.

The sample was blood. This TCR was sampled from a woman aged 40 to 50 with Graves' hyperthyroidism that later progressed to Graves' ophthalmopathy. The rearrangement joins TRBV29-1 to TRBJ2-1; TRBD2 aligns across 7 bases. This CDR3 reads CSVEAPPSGAYNEQFF. CDR3 DNA sequence: TGCAGCGTTGAAGCCCCGCCTAGCGGAGCTTACAATGAGCAGTTCTTC.